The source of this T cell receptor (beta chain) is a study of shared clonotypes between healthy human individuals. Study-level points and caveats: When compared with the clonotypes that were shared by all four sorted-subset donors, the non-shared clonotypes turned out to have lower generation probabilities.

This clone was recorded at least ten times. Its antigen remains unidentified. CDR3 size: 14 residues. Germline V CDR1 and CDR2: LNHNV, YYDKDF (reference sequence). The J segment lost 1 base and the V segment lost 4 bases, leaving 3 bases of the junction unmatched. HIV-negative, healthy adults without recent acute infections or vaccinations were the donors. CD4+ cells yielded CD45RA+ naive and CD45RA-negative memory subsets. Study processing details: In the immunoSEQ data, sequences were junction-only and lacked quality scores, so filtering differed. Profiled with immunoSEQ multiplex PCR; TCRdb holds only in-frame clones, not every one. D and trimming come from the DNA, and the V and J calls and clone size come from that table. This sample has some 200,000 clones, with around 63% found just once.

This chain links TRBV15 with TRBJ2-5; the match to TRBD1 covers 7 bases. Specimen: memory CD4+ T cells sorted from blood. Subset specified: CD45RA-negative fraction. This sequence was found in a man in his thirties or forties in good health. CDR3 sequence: CATSKGGSQETQYF. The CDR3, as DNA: TGTGCCACCAGCAAAGGGGGCAGCCAAGAGACCCAGTACTTC.